The sequence of this T cell receptor (beta chain) was determined in a study of beta chain features in type 1 diabetes. Study observations and caveats: Cells that show high TCR expression could be over-represented by cDNA sequencing. A potential PCR bias toward shorter templates would be equal in patient and control samples.

Notes on this clone: Its specificity is unknown.

CD45RO/CCR7/CD25/CD127/CD95/CD27 staining was used to isolate CD4+ naive, central memory, regulatory and stem cell-like memory cells by sorting. Expressed TCRB transcripts were sequenced because the isolated RNA had all been reverse transcribed beforehand. The assay was immunoSEQ multiplex PCR, and TCRdb's table has in-frame clones only and misses some. The table records roughly 300,000 clones, approximately 14% of them present only once. Trimming stripped 6 bases from V and 8 bases from J, with 16 bases between. This CDR3 is 14 amino acids long. Germline V gene data show CDR1 as MNHEY and CDR2 as SMNVEV (reference sequence).

The chain has TRBV27 and TRBJ1-4, with D possibly being TRBD1 (6 bases). The sample comprised central memory CD4+ T cells from blood. This receptor was identified in a man aged 30 to 45 in good health. The CDR3 nucleotides read TGTGCCAGCAGCGAACAGGGTTCAGGAGAAAAACTGTTTTTT. Its protein is CASSEQGSGEKLFF.